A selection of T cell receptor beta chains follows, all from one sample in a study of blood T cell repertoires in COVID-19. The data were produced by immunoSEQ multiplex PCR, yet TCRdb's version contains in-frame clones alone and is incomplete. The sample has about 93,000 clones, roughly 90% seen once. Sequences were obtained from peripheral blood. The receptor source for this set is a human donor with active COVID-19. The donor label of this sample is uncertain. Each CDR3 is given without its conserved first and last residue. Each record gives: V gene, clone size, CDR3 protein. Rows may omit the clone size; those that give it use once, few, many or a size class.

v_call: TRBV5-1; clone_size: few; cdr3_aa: ASMLSSAGNTIY
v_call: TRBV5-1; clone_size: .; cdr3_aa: ASSSFTGVLSGNTIY
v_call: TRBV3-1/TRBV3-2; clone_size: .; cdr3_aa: ASSHNYRGDEQF
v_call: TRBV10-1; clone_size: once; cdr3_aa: ASAQGAVDTQY
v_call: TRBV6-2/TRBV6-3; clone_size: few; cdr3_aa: ASSYLQGAGKRGEAF
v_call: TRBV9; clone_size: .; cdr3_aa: ASSSRTSGGTGQETQY
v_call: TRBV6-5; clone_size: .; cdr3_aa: ASRARQGGEQY
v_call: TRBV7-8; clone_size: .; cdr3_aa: ASTTGGDSSYEQY
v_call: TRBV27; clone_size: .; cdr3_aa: ASSFRLDHTGELF
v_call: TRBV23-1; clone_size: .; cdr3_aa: ASSQDPVRVGEETQY
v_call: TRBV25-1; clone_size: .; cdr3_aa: ASSEDRASSGNTIY
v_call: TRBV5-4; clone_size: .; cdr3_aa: ASSRDRGYSYEQY
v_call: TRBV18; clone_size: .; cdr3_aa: ASSPGSGGNQPQH
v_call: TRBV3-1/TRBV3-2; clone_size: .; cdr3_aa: ASSDSGGANGELF
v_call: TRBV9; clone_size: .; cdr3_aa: ASSISGLSGNTIY
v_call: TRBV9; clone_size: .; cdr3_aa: ASSPQQVGNEQF
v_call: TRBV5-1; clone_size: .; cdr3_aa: ASSTGQGASFGWYEQY
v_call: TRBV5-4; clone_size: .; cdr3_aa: ASSLGPAGDAGYT
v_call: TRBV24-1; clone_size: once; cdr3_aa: ATSDRTGQDLSGANVLT
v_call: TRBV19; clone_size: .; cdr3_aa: ASTNLDSLNTEAF
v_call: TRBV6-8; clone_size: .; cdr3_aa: ASSPRDKNTGELF
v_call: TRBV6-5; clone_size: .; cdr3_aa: ASSASGGNTGELF
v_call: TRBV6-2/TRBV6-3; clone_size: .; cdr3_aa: ASSPLAGAISYEQY
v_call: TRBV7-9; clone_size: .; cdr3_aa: ASSGETGF
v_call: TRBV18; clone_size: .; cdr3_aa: ASSPTHGGPNTGELF
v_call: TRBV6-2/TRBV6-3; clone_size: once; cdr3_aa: ASSYDSATKDYGYT
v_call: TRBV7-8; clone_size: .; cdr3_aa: ASSGRQGDNSPLH
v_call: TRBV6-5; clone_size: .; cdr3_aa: ASCRVEAINQPQH
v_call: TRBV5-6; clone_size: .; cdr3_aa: ASSLGAGVDTQY